This record covers a single T cell receptor (beta chain). Its specificity is unknown. Viral peptide pool expansion of antigen-specific CD4+ T cells preceded sequencing in the ViraFEST assay. Investigators separated out CD4+ T cells once around eleven days of culture had passed. None of the vaccinated had previously contracted SARS-CoV-2, and their nucleocapsid antibodies tested negative. This CDR3 has 15 residues. The germline gives CDR1 SGDLS, CDR2 YYNGEE. The V end lost 0 bases, the J end lost 4 bases, and 8 bases lay between the germline ends. The record originates from a study of vaccination effects on CD4 cells after COVID-19. Study results and caveats: Common cold coronaviruses were cross-recognized by only 1 of 255 vaccine-induced clones in healthy vaccinees. Late post-vaccination samples showed marked contraction of infection- and vaccine-induced clones.

Generated by immunoSEQ multiplex PCR, the TCRdb table keeps only in-frame clones and is missing some. The table lists tens of thousands of clones, roughly 74% of them singletons. The origin of this receptor is a human donor who received a COVID-19 vaccine. The sequences come from CD4+ T cells from PBMCs cultured with HCoV-NL63 spike peptides, collected before COVID-19 vaccination. The chain couples TRBV9 to TRBJ2-6, with TRBD1 as a possible D gene (5 bases). For the CDR3, the DNA is TGTGCCAGCAGCGTAGCAGGGAACGGGGCCAACGTCCTGACTTTC. It is translated as CASSVAGNGANVLTF.